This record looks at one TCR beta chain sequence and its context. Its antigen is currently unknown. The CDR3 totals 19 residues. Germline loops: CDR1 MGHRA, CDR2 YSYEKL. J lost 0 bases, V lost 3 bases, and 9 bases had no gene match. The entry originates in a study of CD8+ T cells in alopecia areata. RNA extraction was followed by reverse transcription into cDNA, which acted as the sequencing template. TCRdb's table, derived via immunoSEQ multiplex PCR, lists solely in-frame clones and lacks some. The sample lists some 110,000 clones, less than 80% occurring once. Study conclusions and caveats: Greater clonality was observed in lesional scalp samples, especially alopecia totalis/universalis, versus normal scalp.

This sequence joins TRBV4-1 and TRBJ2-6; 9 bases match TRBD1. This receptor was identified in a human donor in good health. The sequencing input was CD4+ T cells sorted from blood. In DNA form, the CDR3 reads TGCGCCAGCAGCCAGCGGCCCGGGACAGGGTACTCTGGGGCCAACGTCCTGACTTTC. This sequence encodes CASSQRPGTGYSGANVLTF.